These 13 T cell receptor beta chains were all obtained from the same sample, sequenced in a study of shared clonotypes between healthy human individuals. Some clones are missing from TCRdb's copy, which holds only in-frame ones; the method was immunoSEQ multiplex PCR. Of 850,000 to 1,200,000 clones in the sample, under 80% are singletons; the top ten hold about 1.5%. The material sequenced was memory CD4+ T cells sorted from blood. Subset reported: CD45RA-negative fraction. Every receptor here comes from a man between 18 and 35 years old in good health.

The chain joins TRBV7-8 to TRBJ1-4; D remains ambiguous. This CDR3 is 15 amino acids long. Trimming cost V 1 base and J 3 bases, with 9 bases left between them. The germline gives CDR1 SGHVS, CDR2 FQNEAQ. For the CDR3, the DNA is TGTGCCAGCAGCTTAGGTGGACTACCTAATGAAAAACTGTTTTTT. Translated, it gives CASSLGGLPNEKLFF.

Points on this clone: The sample holds other DNA sequences that translate to the same CDR3. The chain employs TRBV9 and TRBJ1-6; TRBD1 aligns across 8 bases. The V and J ends lost 3 bases and 10 bases, in that order; junction bases with no gene match: 3. The CDR3 consists of 13 residues. Looked up from germline, CDR1 is SGDLS and CDR2 is YYNGEE. The CDR3 sequence: CASSAGTGSPLHF. DNA for the CDR3: TGTGCCAGCAGCGCCGGGACAGGCTCACCCCTCCACTTT.

Remarks on this clone: Other nucleotide sequences in the sample specify the same CDR3. The rearrangement uses TRBV18 and TRBJ2-3, with D perhaps given as TRBD1 or TRBD2 (5 bases each). The CDR3 loop spans 14 amino acids. Germline CDR1 is KGHSH and CDR2 is LQKENI. V lost 5 bases to trimming and J lost 2 bases, with 11 bases between them. The CDR3 protein is CASSSQGDTDTQYF. CDR3 coding DNA: TGTGCCAGCTCATCGCAGGGAGACACAGATACGCAGTATTTT.

This clone was observed a single time. J is TRBJ1-1 and V is TRBV18; 10 bases line up with TRBD1. The CDR3 consists of 14 residues. Germline V gene lookup returns CDR1 KGHSH and CDR2 LQKENI. After removal of 6 bases from V and 1 base from J, the junction contained 2 bases not matched to a gene. The CDR3 region is CASSGTGANTEAFF. The CDR3 DNA is TGTGCCAGCTCCGGGACAGGGGCGAACACTGAAGCTTTCTTT.

The CDR3 DNA reads as TGTGCCAGCAGCGTAGGGGCAGGGGTTAGTGAAAAACTGTTTTTT. Translating it yields CASSVGAGVSEKLFF. V gene TRBV9 combines with J gene TRBJ1-4; D may be TRBD1 (6 bases). The germline V and J ends were trimmed by 0 bases and 7 bases, with 13 bases remaining between them. The CDR3 loop spans 15 amino acids. Germline assignment: CDR1 SGDLS and CDR2 YYNGEE.

This chain connects TRBV6-1 to TRBJ1-2; D ambiguous. Germline assignment: CDR1 MNHNS and CDR2 SASEGT. Trimming left V 1 base short and J 3 bases short, with 6 bases between. This CDR3 has 13 residues. CDR3 in DNA: TGTGCCAGCAGTGAAGTGGGCGACTATGGCTACACCTTC. It codes for CASSEVGDYGYTF.

This clone was detected once. CDR3 DNA sequence: TGTGCCAGCAGCTTCGGCGTTTCCAGGGTCGGGTCGTACGAGCAGTACTTC. Translating it yields CASSFGVSRVGSYEQYF. This chain links TRBV7-9 with TRBJ2-7; TRBD1 is a possible D gene (5 bases). The CDR3 extends over 17 amino acids. Trimming cost V 3 bases and J 4 bases, with 22 bases left between them. Germline loops: CDR1 SEHNR, CDR2 FQNEAQ (reference sequence).

The genes are TRBV5-4 and TRBJ1-6, with no clear D. V was shortened by 3 bases and J by 0 bases, with 10 bases between the two germline ends. The CDR3 contains 16 residues. Germline loops: CDR1 SGHNT, CDR2 YYREEE (reference sequence). DNA of the CDR3: TGTGCCAGCAGCTCCCAGTGGAGCTCCTATAATTCACCCCTCCACTTT. It translates to CASSSQWSSYNSPLHF.

This clone was counted a few times. The CDR3, as DNA: TGCGCCAGCAGCCGGGATAGCGGGGGTTCCGGCGAGCAGTACTTC. Translating gives CASSRDSGGSGEQYF. The chain carries TRBV4-1 and TRBJ2-7, with TRBD2 matching 9 bases. J lost 6 bases, V lost 4 bases, and 10 bases had no gene match. The CDR3 is 15 amino acids. Germline V lookup: CDR1 MGHRA, CDR2 YSYEKL.

Turning to this clone: Other DNA sequences in this specimen translate into the identical CDR3. V gene TRBV5-1 combines with J gene TRBJ1-6; D gene ambiguous. The CDR3 runs to 14 residues. Per the germline V gene, CDR1 is SGHRS and CDR2 is YFSETQ. The V gene lost 0 bases and the J gene lost 6 bases, with 7 bases spanning the gap. As DNA, the CDR3 is TGCGCCAGCAGCTTGGACAGAGCTAATTCACCCCTCCACTTT. The encoded protein is CASSLDRANSPLHF.

The chain joins TRBV18 to TRBJ1-1, with no clear D. Germline CDR1 and CDR2: KGHSH and LQKENI. Trimming shortened V by 3 bases and J by 11 bases, and 22 bases separated the two germline ends. The CDR3 sequence is 15 residues long. The CDR3 loop is CASSPLRGSAGWAFF. CDR3 bases: TGTGCCAGCTCACCCCTCCGCGGATCCGCCGGATGGGCTTTCTTT.

As regards this clone: Other DNA sequences of this sample code for an identical CDR3. This chain connects TRBV7-8 to TRBJ2-5; 7 bases match TRBD2. Per germline, CDR1 SGHVS and CDR2 FQNEAQ. The V gene end was trimmed by 0 bases and the J gene end by 1 base; junction bases not matched to a gene: 2. This CDR3 is built from 15 residues. CDR3 sequence reads: CASSLAGGFQETQYF. CDR3 bases: TGTGCCAGCAGCTTAGCGGGAGGGTTCCAAGAGACCCAGTACTTC.

This chain joins TRBV9 and TRBJ1-1; D gene uncertain. V was pared by 0 bases and J by 1 base, with 10 bases between. The CDR3 extends over 15 amino acids. CDR1 and CDR2 from the germline V gene are SGDLS and YYNGEE. The CDR3 nucleotides read TGTGCCAGCAGCGTAGGCCCCAGCGGGAACACTGAAGCTTTCTTT. Its protein is CASSVGPSGNTEAFF.